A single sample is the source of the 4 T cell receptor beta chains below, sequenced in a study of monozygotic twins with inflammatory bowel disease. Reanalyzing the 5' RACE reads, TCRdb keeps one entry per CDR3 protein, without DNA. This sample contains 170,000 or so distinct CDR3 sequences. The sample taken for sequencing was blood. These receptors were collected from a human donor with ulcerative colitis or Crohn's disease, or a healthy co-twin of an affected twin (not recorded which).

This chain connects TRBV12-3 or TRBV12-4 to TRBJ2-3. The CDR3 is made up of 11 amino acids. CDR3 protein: CASSHTDTQYF.

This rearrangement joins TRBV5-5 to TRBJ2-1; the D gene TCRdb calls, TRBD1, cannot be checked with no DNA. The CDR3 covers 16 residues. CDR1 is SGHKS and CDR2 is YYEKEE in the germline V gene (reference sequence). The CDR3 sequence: CASSFEGQGSYNEQFF.

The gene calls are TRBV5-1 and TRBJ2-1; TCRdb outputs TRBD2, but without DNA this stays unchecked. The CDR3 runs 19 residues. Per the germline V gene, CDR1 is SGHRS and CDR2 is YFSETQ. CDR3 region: CASRPGTSGGALSYNEQFF.

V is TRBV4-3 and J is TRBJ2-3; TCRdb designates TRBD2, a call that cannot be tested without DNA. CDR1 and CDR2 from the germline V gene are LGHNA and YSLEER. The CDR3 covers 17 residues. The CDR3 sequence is CASSQARLAGVLDTQYF.